This T cell receptor (beta chain) was retrieved from a study of blood T cell repertoires in COVID-19. Background on the study: T cells, B-cell-depleted T cells, or PBMCs provided the cDNA or gDNA that served as material.

Profiling relied on immunoSEQ multiplex PCR, and the TCRdb table lists in-frame clones only, not all of them. The sample has some 180,000 clones, 90% seen once. CDR3 length: 13 residues. The germline V and J ends were trimmed by 8 bases and 6 bases, with 17 bases remaining between them. The germline gives CDR1 GTSNPN, CDR2 SVGIG (reference sequence). The chain employs TRBV30 and TRBJ2-4; D may be TRBD1 (6 bases). This clonotype was obtained from a man in his fifties with acute or convalescent COVID-19. Sequenced input: peripheral blood. CDR3 protein: CALEARGGNIQYF. The CDR3 DNA reads TGTGCCCTGGAAGCCAGGGGTGGAAACATTCAGTACTTC.